This is a list of T cell receptor beta chains from one sample in a study of vaccination and CD4 T cells after COVID-19. These receptors have no known antigen. TCRdb independently ran MiXCR on the PCR reads; one entry per CDR3 protein. The sample includes about 14,000 distinct CDR3 sequences, 55% to 70% of them seen just once. The sequenced material came from CD4+ T cells from blood, cultured in vitro. The source of these receptors is a human donor who had recovered from COVID-19. CDR3s include the opening cysteine and the closing phenylalanine or tryptophan. A D gene is named only where the DNA matches it firmly. Clone size is given for some rows only: seen once, a few or many times, or a class if the clone is expanded.

j_gene: TRBJ2-2
d_gene: TRBD1
v_gene: TRBV12-3/TRBV12-4
abundance: few
CDR3nt: TGTGCCAGCAGGGGACAGGGGACCGGGGAGCTGTTTTTT
CDR3aa: CASRGQGTGELFF

j_gene: TRBJ2-4
d_gene: .
v_gene: TRBV20-1
abundance: .
CDR3nt: TGCAGTGCTAGAGATAATCGGGGAAACATTCAGTACTTC
CDR3aa: CSARDNRGNIQYF

j_gene: TRBJ1-4
d_gene: .
v_gene: TRBV20-1
abundance: .
CDR3nt: TGCAGTGCTAGAATCCCGAGTGCAACTAATGAAAAACTGTTTTTT
CDR3aa: CSARIPSATNEKLFF

j_gene: TRBJ2-3
d_gene: TRBD2
v_gene: TRBV6-1
abundance: few
CDR3nt: TGTGCCAGCAAGCGAGGACTAGCGGGGTTCACAGATACGCAGTATTTT
CDR3aa: CASKRGLAGFTDTQYF

j_gene: TRBJ2-1
d_gene: .
v_gene: TRBV19
abundance: .
CDR3nt: TGTGCCACCGACGCAGACTCCTACAATGAGCAGTTCTTC
CDR3aa: CATDADSYNEQFF

j_gene: TRBJ2-3
d_gene: .
v_gene: TRBV7-9
abundance: .
CDR3nt: TGTGCCAGCAGACCCCGAGGGGGCGGCGGGAGAACAGATACGCAGTATTTT
CDR3aa: CASRPRGGGGRTDTQYF

j_gene: TRBJ1-5
d_gene: TRBD1
v_gene: TRBV20-1
abundance: .
CDR3nt: TGCAGTGCTGGACAGGGGGCAGAGAATCAGCCCCAGCATTTT
CDR3aa: CSAGQGAENQPQHF

j_gene: TRBJ1-1
d_gene: .
v_gene: TRBV5-1
abundance: .
CDR3nt: TGCGCCAGCAGCGGGGCGGGCGGAGCTTTCTTT
CDR3aa: CASSGAGGAFF

j_gene: TRBJ2-7
d_gene: TRBD2
v_gene: TRBV20-1
abundance: .
CDR3nt: TGCAGTGCTAGAGCTCCGACTAGCGGTTCCTACGAGCAGTACTTC
CDR3aa: CSARAPTSGSYEQYF

j_gene: TRBJ2-7
d_gene: .
v_gene: TRBV2
abundance: few
CDR3nt: TGTGCCAGCGACAGTTTCACCTACGAGCAGTACTTC
CDR3aa: CASDSFTYEQYF

j_gene: TRBJ2-2
d_gene: .
v_gene: TRBV19
abundance: .
CDR3nt: TGTGCCAGTAGTAGGACTCGGCGGAACACCGGGGAGCTGTTTTTT
CDR3aa: CASSRTRRNTGELFF

j_gene: TRBJ1-2
d_gene: .
v_gene: TRBV7-3
abundance: .
CDR3nt: TGTGCCAGCAGCAGAGGACAACGGGATGGCTACACCTTC
CDR3aa: CASSRGQRDGYTF

j_gene: TRBJ1-1
d_gene: .
v_gene: TRBV6-1
abundance: few
CDR3nt: TGTGCCAGCAGTGAAGCGCTTCGTGGAGAAGCTTTCTTT
CDR3aa: CASSEALRGEAFF

j_gene: TRBJ2-7
d_gene: TRBD2
v_gene: TRBV7-2
abundance: .
CDR3nt: TGTGCCAGCAGTACGACTAGCGGGATTTACGAGCAGTACTTC
CDR3aa: CASSTTSGIYEQYF

j_gene: TRBJ1-5
d_gene: .
v_gene: TRBV6-2/TRBV6-3
abundance: .
CDR3nt: TGTGCCACGCGACAGTCAAATCAGCCCCAGCATTTT
CDR3aa: CATRQSNQPQHF